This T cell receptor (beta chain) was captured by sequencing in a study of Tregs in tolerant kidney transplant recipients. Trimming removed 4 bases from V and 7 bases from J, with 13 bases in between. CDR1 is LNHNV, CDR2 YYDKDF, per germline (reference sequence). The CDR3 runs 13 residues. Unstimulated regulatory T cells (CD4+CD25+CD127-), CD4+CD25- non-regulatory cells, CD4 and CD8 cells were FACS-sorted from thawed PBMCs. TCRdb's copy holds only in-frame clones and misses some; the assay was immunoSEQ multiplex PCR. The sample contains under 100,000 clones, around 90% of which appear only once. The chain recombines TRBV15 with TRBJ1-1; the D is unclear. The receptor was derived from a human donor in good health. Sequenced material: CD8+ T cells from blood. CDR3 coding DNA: TGTGCCACCAGCAATAGTAGGTCGGTTGAAGCTTTCTTT. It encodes CATSNSRSVEAFF.